This T cell receptor beta chain came from a study of blood T cell repertoires in COVID-19. This study enrolled people aged roughly 18 to 89 from around 26 US geographic areas. All recovered Cohort 3 donors got two negative PCRs, got clearance, or saw symptom resolution. The V gene lost 4 bases and the J gene lost 1 base, with 8 bases spanning the gap. CDR3 length: 13 residues. Germline V gene sequence: CDR1 SGHRS, CDR2 YFSETQ. The assay was immunoSEQ multiplex PCR, and TCRdb's table has in-frame clones only and misses some. The sample holds a few hundred thousand clones, 70% to 90% seen once. This clone was counted a few times.

V gene TRBV5-1 combines with J gene TRBJ2-5, with a weak D call TRBD2 (5 bases). Sequenced input: PBMCs or T cells enriched from blood (not recorded which). The TCR originated in a woman aged 30 to 39 who had recovered from COVID-19. Written as DNA, the CDR3 is TGCGCCAGCAGCAAAGGACTCCAAGAGACCCAGTACTTC. This translates into CASSKGLQETQYF. Combining the CDR3 with reference TRBV5-1 and TRBJ2-5 gives the whole variable domain KAGVTQTPRYLIKTRGQQVTLSCSPISGHRSVSWYQQTPGQGLQFLFEYFSETQRNKGNFPGRFSGRQFSNSRSEMNVSTLELGDSALYLCASSKGLQETQYFGPGTRLLVL.